The 10 T cell receptor beta chains below all came from one sample that was sequenced in a study of T cell changes during pregnancy in multiple sclerosis. The repertoire was sequenced with immunoSEQ multiplex PCR; TCRdb's copy has only in-frame clones and lacks some. The sample includes around 68,000 clones, 90% of them seen just once. The specimen comprised peripheral blood, sampled in the third trimester of pregnancy. The receptor source for this set is a female donor with multiple sclerosis, enrolled in a pregnancy study.

The J gene is TRBJ2-7, the V gene TRBV19; 12 nucleotides agree with TRBD2. Germline lookup yields CDR1 LNHDA and CDR2 SQIVND (reference sequence). Trimming cost V 8 bases and J 2 bases; bases outside gene matches: 1. This CDR3 is built from 13 residues. The CDR3 reads CASRTSGTYEQYF. In DNA, the CDR3 is TGTGCCAGTCGGACTAGCGGGACCTACGAGCAGTACTTC. Combining the CDR3 with reference TRBV19 and TRBJ2-7 gives the whole variable domain DGGITQSPKYLFRKEGQNVTLSCEQNLNHDAMYWYRQDPGQGLRLIYYSQIVNDFQKGDIAEGYSVSREKKESFPLTVTSAQKNPTAFYLCASRTSGTYEQYFGPGTRLTVT.

The J gene is TRBJ1-5, the V gene TRBV18; no reliable D call. This CDR3 spans 15 amino acids. Per germline, CDR1 KGHSH and CDR2 LQKENI. Deletions cut 3 bases from V and 0 bases from J, with 9 bases between. The CDR3 loop is CASSPEQLSNQPQHF. In nucleotides, the CDR3 is TGTGCCAGCTCACCGGAACAGCTTAGCAATCAGCCCCAGCATTTT.

This clone was seen once. V usage is TRBV9 and J usage is TRBJ1-1; TRBD1 is a possible D gene (5 bases). The V end was cut by 0 bases, the J end by 6 bases, with 9 bases between. In germline, CDR1 is SGDLS, CDR2 YYNGEE. The length of the CDR3 is 13 residues. This CDR3 is CASSVVVGPEAFF. CDR3 nucleotides: TGTGCCAGCAGCGTAGTAGTGGGGCCTGAAGCTTTCTTT.

The chain is built from TRBV2 and TRBJ2-7; 8 bases align to TRBD1. The V segment lost 6 bases and the J segment 3 bases; nucleotides outside the gene matches: 4. The CDR3 runs to 13 residues. Germline loops: CDR1 SNHLY, CDR2 FYNNEI. The CDR3 nucleotides are TGTGCCAGCAGCCTCGGGACAGGCTACGAGCAGTACTTC. Residues: CASSLGTGYEQYF.

This chain joins TRBV6-1 and TRBJ1-1; D ambiguous. The CDR3 is 15 residues long. The germline gives CDR1 MNHNS, CDR2 SASEGT. Trimming took 2 bases from V and 2 from J, leaving 12 bases between them. CDR3 coding DNA: TGTGCCAGCAGTGAACCGGGTCATTTAAACACTGAAGCTTTCTTT. It specifies CASSEPGHLNTEAFF.

V and J are TRBV2 and TRBJ2-5; 8 nucleotides match TRBD1. The CDR3 sequence is 15 residues long. The germline gives CDR1 SNHLY, CDR2 FYNNEI. With 1 base clipped from V and 3 bases from J, the junction kept 4 bases outside the gene matches. CDR3 in DNA: TGTGCCAGCAGTGAAGGGACAGGGAACAAAGAGACCCAGTACTTC. Its translation is CASSEGTGNKETQYF.

This clone is categorized as medium-sized (0.01 to 0.1%). This sequence joins TRBV7-9 and TRBJ2-7; D remains ambiguous. Trimming removed 4 bases from V and 4 bases from J, with 14 bases in between. CDR1 and CDR2 from the germline V gene are SEHNR and FQNEAQ (reference sequence). The CDR3 loop spans 14 amino acids. The DNA for the CDR3 is TGTGCCAGCAGCTCCGCTGCACACCCATACGAGCAGTACTTC. Protein sequence: CASSSAAHPYEQYF.

The gene calls are TRBV2 and TRBJ1-2; 7 bases fit TRBD1. Germline CDR1 reads SNHLY; CDR2 reads FYNNEI. The CDR3 covers 16 residues. The trim removed 4 bases at V and 0 bases at J, leaving 8 bases unmatched. The CDR3, as DNA: TGTGCCAGCAGTGTTGGGCAGGGGGATTCTAACTATGGCTACACCTTC. Translating it yields CASSVGQGDSNYGYTF.

V gene TRBV28 combines with J gene TRBJ1-3; 7 bases line up with TRBD1. Germline CDR1 and CDR2: MDHEN and SYDVKM. The junction had 10 bases not matched to a gene; V was cut back by 7 bases and J by 1 base. The CDR3 has 16 residues. In DNA, the CDR3 is TGTGCCAGCATCCGGCCAGGGACAGCTTCTGGAAACACCATATATTTT. Translated: CASIRPGTASGNTIYF.

The chain joins TRBV19 to TRBJ2-1, with 9 nucleotides matching TRBD2. The CDR3 runs to 15 residues. The V gene end was trimmed by 6 bases and the J gene end by 0 bases; junction bases not matched to a gene: 3. Looked up from germline, CDR1 is LNHDA and CDR2 is SQIVND (reference sequence). Here the CDR3 reads CASRKTSGSYNEQFF. Here the CDR3 DNA reads TGTGCCAGTAGGAAGACTAGCGGCTCCTACAATGAGCAGTTCTTC.